This is a list of T cell receptor beta chains from one sample in a study of T cell responses to AZD1222 COVID-19 vaccine. Produced via immunoSEQ multiplex PCR; TCRdb's table is partial and in-frame only. The repertoire consists of roughly 120,000 clones, with roughly 87% occurring once and the leading ten covering roughly 1.2%. The sample was peripheral blood, taken on day 0 of AZD1222 vaccination. These TCRs come from an adult in good health. The CDR3 runs from the conserved cysteine through the conserved F or W. The order of the fields is CDR3 DNA, CDR3 protein, D gene, J gene, V gene, clone size. A D gene is named only where the DNA matches it firmly. Only part of the rows carry a size: once, few, many, or a class if the clone is expanded.

cdr3_nt: TGCGCCAGCAGCCCCTTACTAAGACAGGAGGGTAGCAATCAGCCCCAGCATTTT; cdr3_aa: CASSPLLRQEGSNQPQHF; d_call: -; j_call: TRBJ1-5; v_call: TRBV4-1; clone_size: -
cdr3_nt: TGTGCCAGCAGCCAGATTAGCAATCAGCCCCAGCATTTT; cdr3_aa: CASSQISNQPQHF; d_call: -; j_call: TRBJ1-5; v_call: TRBV7-9; clone_size: -
cdr3_nt: TGTGCCAGCAGCTTGGTTCCCGGGGAGCTGTTTTTT; cdr3_aa: CASSLVPGELFF; d_call: -; j_call: TRBJ2-2; v_call: TRBV5-6; clone_size: -
cdr3_nt: TGTGCCAGCAGTGAGGGGACAGGGTCAGATACGCAGTATTTT; cdr3_aa: CASSEGTGSDTQYF; d_call: TRBD1; j_call: TRBJ2-3; v_call: TRBV2; clone_size: once
cdr3_nt: TGTGCCAGCGCAACAATAGGGACAGAGCAGTACTTC; cdr3_aa: CASATIGTEQYF; d_call: -; j_call: TRBJ2-7; v_call: TRBV27; clone_size: -
cdr3_nt: TGCAGCGTTGACGAGGATGGCTACACCTTC; cdr3_aa: CSVDEDGYTF; d_call: -; j_call: TRBJ1-2; v_call: TRBV29-1; clone_size: -
cdr3_nt: TGCAGCGTTGCCCCCGACTTGGAACCCTACGAGCAGTACTTC; cdr3_aa: CSVAPDLEPYEQYF; d_call: -; j_call: TRBJ2-7; v_call: TRBV29-1; clone_size: -
cdr3_nt: TGTGCCAGCAGCTCTGGCCTAGTCGGCACCGGGGAGCTGTTTTTT; cdr3_aa: CASSSGLVGTGELFF; d_call: -; j_call: TRBJ2-2; v_call: TRBV5-4; clone_size: -
cdr3_nt: TGTGCCAGCAGCCAAGGTAACGGCAGGACCCAGTACTTC; cdr3_aa: CASSQGNGRTQYF; d_call: -; j_call: TRBJ2-5; v_call: TRBV3-1/TRBV3-2; clone_size: -
cdr3_nt: TGTGCCAGCAGCTCAGACGCGACAGGCCACCAGCATTTT; cdr3_aa: CASSSDATGHQHF; d_call: -; j_call: TRBJ1-5; v_call: TRBV7-9; clone_size: -
cdr3_nt: TGTGCCAGCAGCTTACGGATAGGGGCCAGCAATCAGCCCCAGCATTTT; cdr3_aa: CASSLRIGASNQPQHF; d_call: -; j_call: TRBJ1-5; v_call: TRBV7-2; clone_size: -
cdr3_nt: TGTGCCAGTAGTATGGACAAGAGAACTGAAGCTTTCTTT; cdr3_aa: CASSMDKRTEAFF; d_call: -; j_call: TRBJ1-1; v_call: TRBV19; clone_size: few
cdr3_nt: TGCGCCAGCAGTGATAGCATGGGCGAGCAGTACTTC; cdr3_aa: CASSDSMGEQYF; d_call: -; j_call: TRBJ2-7; v_call: TRBV10-2; clone_size: -
cdr3_nt: TGTGCCAGCAGCTTCTCCGGACCTAGGGGGGATTCACCCCTCCACTTT; cdr3_aa: CASSFSGPRGDSPLHF; d_call: -; j_call: TRBJ1-6; v_call: TRBV7-4; clone_size: -
cdr3_nt: TGTGCCAGCAGCGTAAGGACAGGGGCTAACTATGGCTACACCTTC; cdr3_aa: CASSVRTGANYGYTF; d_call: TRBD1; j_call: TRBJ1-2; v_call: TRBV7-8; clone_size: -
cdr3_nt: TGTGCCAGCAGTTTAGTATTGGGGGAAGGTGAAAAACTGTTTTTT; cdr3_aa: CASSLVLGEGEKLFF; d_call: -; j_call: TRBJ1-4; v_call: TRBV28; clone_size: -
cdr3_nt: TGTGCCAGCAGTACCGGGACACCAAATGAGCAGTTCTTC; cdr3_aa: CASSTGTPNEQFF; d_call: -; j_call: TRBJ2-1; v_call: TRBV6-6; clone_size: -
cdr3_nt: TGTGCCAGCAGCCGGGGGGACCTCTACAATGAGCAGTTCTTC; cdr3_aa: CASSRGDLYNEQFF; d_call: TRBD2; j_call: TRBJ2-1; v_call: TRBV5-4; clone_size: -
cdr3_nt: TGTGCCTGCCCCGGAGGGGCTGGAAACACCATATATTTT; cdr3_aa: CACPGGAGNTIYF; d_call: -; j_call: TRBJ1-3; v_call: TRBV30; clone_size: -
cdr3_nt: TGTGCCAGCCTCGGACTAGCCCCCTTCGCCGGGGAGCTGTTTTTT; cdr3_aa: CASLGLAPFAGELFF; d_call: TRBD2; j_call: TRBJ2-2; v_call: TRBV18; clone_size: -